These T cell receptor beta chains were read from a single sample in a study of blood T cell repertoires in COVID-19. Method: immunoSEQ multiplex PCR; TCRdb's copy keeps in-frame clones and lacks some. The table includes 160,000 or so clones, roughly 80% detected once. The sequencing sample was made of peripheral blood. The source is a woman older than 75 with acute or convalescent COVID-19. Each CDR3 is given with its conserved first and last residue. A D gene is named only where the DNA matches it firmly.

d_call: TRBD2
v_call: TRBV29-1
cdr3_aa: CSVPTSGGEETQYF

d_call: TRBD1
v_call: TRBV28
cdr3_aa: CASIPAGTGSKQYF

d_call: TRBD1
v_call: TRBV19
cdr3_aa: CATRSRTGADQPQHF

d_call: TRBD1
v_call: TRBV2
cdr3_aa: CASRGQGTPWTDTQYF

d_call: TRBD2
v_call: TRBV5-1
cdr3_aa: CASSSGGGETQYF

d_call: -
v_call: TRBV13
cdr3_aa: CASSIDILAYEQYF

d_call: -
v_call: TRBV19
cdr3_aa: CASSPIVGGGNQPQHF

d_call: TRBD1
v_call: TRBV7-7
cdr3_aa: CASSLVWGQGGETQYF

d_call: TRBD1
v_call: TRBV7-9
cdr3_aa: CASSPSWDSSGNTIYF

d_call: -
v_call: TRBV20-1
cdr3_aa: CSRERGNTQYF

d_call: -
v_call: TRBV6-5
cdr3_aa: CASSYSRVSYEQYF

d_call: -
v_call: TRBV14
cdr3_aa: CASSPGVTQYF

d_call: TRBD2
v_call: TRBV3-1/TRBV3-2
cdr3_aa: CASSTVPVAGTSLLEQYF

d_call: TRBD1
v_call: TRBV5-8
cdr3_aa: CASSLYRQGSSPLHF

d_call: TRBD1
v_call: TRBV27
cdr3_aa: CASSLRQPPAGQGNYGYTF

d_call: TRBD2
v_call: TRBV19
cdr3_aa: CASSKIAGDRQFF

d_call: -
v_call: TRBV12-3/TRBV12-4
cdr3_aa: CASSTGIGTEAFF

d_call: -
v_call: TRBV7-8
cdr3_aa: CASSLAWTRTYEQYF

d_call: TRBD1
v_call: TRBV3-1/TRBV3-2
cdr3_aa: CASSPSLFVTGDGYTF

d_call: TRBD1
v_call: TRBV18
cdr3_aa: CASSRDRGTTSGNTIYF

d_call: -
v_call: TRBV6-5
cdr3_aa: CASSSDRQSGTQYF

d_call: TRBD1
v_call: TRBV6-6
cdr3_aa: CASRGQFSNQPQHF

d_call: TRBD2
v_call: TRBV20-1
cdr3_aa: CSASLLAGGSTATQYF

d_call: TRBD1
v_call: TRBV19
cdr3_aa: CASSSDRGGGQPQHF

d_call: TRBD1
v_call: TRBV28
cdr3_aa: CASSSQGYDNQPQHF

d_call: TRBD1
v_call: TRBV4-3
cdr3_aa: CASSQSDRPGDWSPYF

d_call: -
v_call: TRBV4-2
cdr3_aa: CASSQTRNQPQHF

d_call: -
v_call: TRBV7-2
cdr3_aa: CASSLQGTYEQYF

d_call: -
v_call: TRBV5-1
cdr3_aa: CASSIGTGRSYNEQFF

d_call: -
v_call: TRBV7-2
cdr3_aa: CASSLSITDTQYF

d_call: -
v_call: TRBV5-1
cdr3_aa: CASRVGPAGSGAGGYTF

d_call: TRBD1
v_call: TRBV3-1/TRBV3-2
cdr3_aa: CASRRDRTMFF

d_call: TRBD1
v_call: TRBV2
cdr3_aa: CASSSHRGPSNQPQHF

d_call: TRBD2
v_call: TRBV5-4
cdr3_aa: CASSFTSGGPDTQYF

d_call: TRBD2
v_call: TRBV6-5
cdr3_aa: CASSYTERGGHNEQFF

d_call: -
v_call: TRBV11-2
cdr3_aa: CASSFDRPNTGELFF

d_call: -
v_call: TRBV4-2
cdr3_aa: CASSQDGQSSQPQHF

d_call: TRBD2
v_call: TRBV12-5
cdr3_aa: CASGLFLAGDYEQFF

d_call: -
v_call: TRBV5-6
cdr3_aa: CASSTAGGTEAFF

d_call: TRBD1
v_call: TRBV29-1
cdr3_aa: CSVIRHPGGEQFF

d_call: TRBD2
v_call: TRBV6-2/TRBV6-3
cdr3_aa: CASSSRLAESYNEQFF

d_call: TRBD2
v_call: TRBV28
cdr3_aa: CASKGGVYNEQFF

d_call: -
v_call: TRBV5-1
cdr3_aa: CASGEGRMNNEQFF

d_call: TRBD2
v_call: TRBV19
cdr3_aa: CASSPFGLASSYEQYF

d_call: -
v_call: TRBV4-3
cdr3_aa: CASSQGRGAGWVANTGELFF

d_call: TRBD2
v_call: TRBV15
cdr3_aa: CATSSGLAGGPGGELFF

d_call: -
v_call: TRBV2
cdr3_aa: CASSEDSLGGFSGNTIYF

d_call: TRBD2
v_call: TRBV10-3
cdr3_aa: CAISDSGTSGRAVYNEQFF